This T cell receptor beta chain was sequenced for a study of blood T cell repertoires in COVID-19. Whole-study context: The United States, Italy and Spain supplied acute and convalescent COVID-19 samples. PBMCs, B-cell-depleted T cells, or T cells were the source of the cDNA or gDNA that made up the material.

As originally analysed: Amplification of reference gene primers was used by the study to estimate nucleated cell counts. Profiled with immunoSEQ multiplex PCR; TCRdb holds only in-frame clones, not every one. V and J calls and clone size follow that table, whereas D and trimming were derived from the DNA. The data show under 200,000 clones, roughly 86% seen once. There are 13 residues in the CDR3. J was trimmed by 3 bases and V by 4 bases; bases with no gene match: 2. The V gene's germline CDR1 is SGHNT and CDR2 YYREEE (reference sequence). The chain recombines TRBV5-4 with TRBJ2-3, with 7 bases lining up with TRBD1. This clonotype originated in a man aged 50-60 years with active or convalescent COVID-19. Sequenced material: peripheral blood. This chain's CDR3 is CASSRDSTDTQYF. The DNA for the CDR3 is TGTGCCAGCAGCCGGGACAGTACAGATACGCAGTATTTT. The whole variable domain, remainder taken from reference TRBV5-4 and TRBJ2-3, is ETGVTQSPTHLIKTRGQQVTLRCSSQSGHNTVSWYQQALGQGPQFIFQYYREEENGRGNFPPRFSGLQFPNYSSELNVNALELDDSALYLCASSRDSTDTQYFGPGTRLTVL.